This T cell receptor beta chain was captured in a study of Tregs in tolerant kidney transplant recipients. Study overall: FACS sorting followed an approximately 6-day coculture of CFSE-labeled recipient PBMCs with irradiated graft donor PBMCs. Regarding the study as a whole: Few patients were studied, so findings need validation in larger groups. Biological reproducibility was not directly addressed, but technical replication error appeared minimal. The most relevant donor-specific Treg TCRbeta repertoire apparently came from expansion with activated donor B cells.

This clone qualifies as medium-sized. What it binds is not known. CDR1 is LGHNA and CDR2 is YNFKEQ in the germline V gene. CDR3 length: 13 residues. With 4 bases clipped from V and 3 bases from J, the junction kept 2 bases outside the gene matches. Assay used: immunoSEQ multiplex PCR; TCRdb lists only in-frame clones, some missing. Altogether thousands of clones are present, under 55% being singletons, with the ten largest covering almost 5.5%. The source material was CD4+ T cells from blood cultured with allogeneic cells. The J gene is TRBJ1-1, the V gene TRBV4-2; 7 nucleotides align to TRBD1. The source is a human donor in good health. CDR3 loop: CASSRQGDTEAFF. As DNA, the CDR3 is TGTGCCAGCAGCCGACAGGGAGACACTGAAGCTTTCTTT.